This record looks at one T cell receptor beta chain sequence and its context. The repertoire was sequenced with immunoSEQ multiplex PCR; TCRdb's copy has only in-frame clones and lacks some. Among about 8,200 clones listed, around 83% were seen once. V was trimmed by 0 bases and J by 3 bases, leaving 8 bases between them. The CDR3 is 14 residues long. The germline gives CDR1 MDHEN, CDR2 SYDVKM. These data belong to a study of PD-1 blockade in classical Hodgkin lymphoma. Each and every patient relapsed after autologous stem cell transplantation, and patients got differing brentuximab vedotin exposure. The investigators isolated CD8+ T cells from thawed PBMCs using magnetic negative selection.

This clonotype was obtained from a human donor with classical Hodgkin lymphoma. This sequence joins TRBV28 and TRBJ2-5; the D gene is possibly TRBD2 (6 bases). The sample in question was CD8+ T cells from blood, obtained at baseline. The CDR3 region is CASSLWGTEETQYF. In DNA form, the CDR3 reads TGTGCCAGCAGTTTATGGGGGACTGAAGAGACCCAGTACTTC.